The source of this TCR beta chain is a study of T cell clonotyping in hematopoietic cell transplantation. Across the whole study: Cytoreduction preceded collection of pretransplant recipient samples.

As to time point: recipient sample about 28 days before transplant, after cytoreduction. The method was immunoSEQ multiplex PCR; TCRdb's version includes in-frame clones alone and lacks a portion of them. The table lists roughly 30,000 clones, 60% to 85% of them singletons. The CDR3 spans 14 residues. CDR1 and CDR2 from the germline V gene are WNHNN and SYGVQD (reference sequence). V was trimmed by 3 bases and J by 4 bases, leaving 9 bases between them. This specimen was peripheral blood mononuclear cells, taken before stem cell transplant. The receptor comes from a woman in her 30s with chronic myeloid leukemia. Some clones in this sample may be carry-over from other donors' samples. This sequence joins TRBV10-1 and TRBJ2-2; TRBD2 is a possible D gene (6 bases). CDR3 sequence: CASSDPGSTGELFF. CDR3 DNA sequence: TGCGCCAGCAGTGATCCCGGGAGCACCGGGGAGCTGTTTTTT.